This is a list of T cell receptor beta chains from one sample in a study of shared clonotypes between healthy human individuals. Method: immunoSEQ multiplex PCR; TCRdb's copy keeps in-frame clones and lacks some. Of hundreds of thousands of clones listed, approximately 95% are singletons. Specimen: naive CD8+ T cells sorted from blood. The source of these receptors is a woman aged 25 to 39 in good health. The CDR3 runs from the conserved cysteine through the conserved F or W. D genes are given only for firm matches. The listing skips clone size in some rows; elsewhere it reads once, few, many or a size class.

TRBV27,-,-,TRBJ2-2,CASSSEGRTGELFF,TGTGCCAGCAGTTCAGAAGGGCGCACCGGGGAGCTGTTTTTT
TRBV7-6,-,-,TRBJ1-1,CASSLTPEAFF,TGTGCCAGCAGCTTAACCCCTGAAGCTTTCTTT
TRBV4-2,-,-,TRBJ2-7,CASSQENWERSYEQYF,TGTGCCAGCAGCCAAGAGAACTGGGAGCGATCCTACGAGCAGTACTTC
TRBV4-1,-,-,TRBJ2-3,CASSQVPEDTQYF,TGCGCCAGCAGCCAGGTTCCGGAAGATACGCAGTATTTT
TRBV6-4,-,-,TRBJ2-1,CASSDSWGGPSYNEQFF,TGTGCCAGCAGTGATTCCTGGGGGGGGCCCTCCTACAATGAGCAGTTCTTC
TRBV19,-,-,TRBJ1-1,CASSFTTGYEAFF,TGTGCCAGTAGTTTCACTACAGGGTATGAAGCTTTCTTT
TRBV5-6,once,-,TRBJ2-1,CASSRKSDEQFF,TGTGCCAGCAGCCGTAAGAGTGATGAGCAGTTCTTC
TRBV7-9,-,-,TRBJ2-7,CASSLGSGVARYEQYF,TGTGCCAGCAGCTTAGGTAGTGGGGTTGCCCGGTACGAGCAGTACTTC
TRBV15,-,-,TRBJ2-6,CATSRVRGANVLTF,TGTGCCACCAGCAGAGTGCGAGGGGCCAACGTCCTGACTTTC
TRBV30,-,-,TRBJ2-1,CAWSVFYREQFSDEQFF,TGTGCCTGGAGTGTATTCTACCGGGAGCAATTCTCGGATGAGCAGTTCTTC
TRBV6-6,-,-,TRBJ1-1,CASSRRENTEAFF,TGTGCCAGCAGTCGACGGGAGAACACTGAAGCTTTCTTT
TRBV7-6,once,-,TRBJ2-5,CASSIPMAISETQYF,TGTGCCAGCAGCATACCCATGGCCATTTCAGAGACCCAGTACTTC
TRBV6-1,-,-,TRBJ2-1,CASRLPLGNNEQFF,TGTGCCAGCAGACTCCCGTTGGGGAACAATGAGCAGTTCTTC
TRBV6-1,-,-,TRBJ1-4,CASSEEVQNILNEKLFF,TGTGCCAGCAGTGAAGAGGTCCAGAATATACTAAATGAAAAACTGTTTTTT